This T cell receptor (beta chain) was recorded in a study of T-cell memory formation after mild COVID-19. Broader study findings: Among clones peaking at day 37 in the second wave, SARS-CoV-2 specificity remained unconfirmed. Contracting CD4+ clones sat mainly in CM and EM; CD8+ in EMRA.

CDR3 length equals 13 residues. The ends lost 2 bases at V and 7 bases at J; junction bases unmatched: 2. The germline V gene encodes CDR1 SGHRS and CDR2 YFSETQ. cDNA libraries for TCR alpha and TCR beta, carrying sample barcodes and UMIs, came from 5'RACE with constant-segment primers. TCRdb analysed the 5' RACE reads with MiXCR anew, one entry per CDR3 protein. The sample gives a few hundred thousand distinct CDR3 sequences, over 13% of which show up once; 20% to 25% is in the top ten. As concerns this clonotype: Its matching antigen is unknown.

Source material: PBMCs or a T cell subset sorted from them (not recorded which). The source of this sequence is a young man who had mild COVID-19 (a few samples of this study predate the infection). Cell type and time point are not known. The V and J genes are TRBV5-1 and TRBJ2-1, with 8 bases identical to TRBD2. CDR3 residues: CASSFAGGNEQFF. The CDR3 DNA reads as TGCGCCAGCAGCTTTGCGGGGGGAAATGAGCAGTTCTTC.